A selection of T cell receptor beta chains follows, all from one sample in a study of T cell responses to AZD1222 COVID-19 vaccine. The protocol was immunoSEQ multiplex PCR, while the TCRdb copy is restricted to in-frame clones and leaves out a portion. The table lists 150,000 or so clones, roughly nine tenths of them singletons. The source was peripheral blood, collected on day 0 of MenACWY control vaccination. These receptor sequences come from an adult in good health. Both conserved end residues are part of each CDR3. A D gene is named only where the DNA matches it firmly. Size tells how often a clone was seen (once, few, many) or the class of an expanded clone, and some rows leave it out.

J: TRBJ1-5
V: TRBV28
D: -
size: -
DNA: TGTGCCAGCACCACCGCCGTGGGGAGCAATCAGCCCCAGCATTTT
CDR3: CASTTAVGSNQPQHF

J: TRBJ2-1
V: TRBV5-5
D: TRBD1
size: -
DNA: TGTGCCAGCAGCTCGGACAGGTATAATTCCTACAATGAGCAGTTCTTC
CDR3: CASSSDRYNSYNEQFF

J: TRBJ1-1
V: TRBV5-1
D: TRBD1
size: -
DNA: TGCGCCAGCAGCTACACAGGGGTTGACACTGAAGCTTTCTTT
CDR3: CASSYTGVDTEAFF

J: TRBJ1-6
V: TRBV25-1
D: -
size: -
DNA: TGTGCCAGCAATCCTTATGGGGATTCACCCCTCCACTTT
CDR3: CASNPYGDSPLHF

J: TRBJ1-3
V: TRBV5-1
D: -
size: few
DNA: TGCGCCAGCAGCTTGTCATCTGGAAACACCATATATTTT
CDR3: CASSLSSGNTIYF

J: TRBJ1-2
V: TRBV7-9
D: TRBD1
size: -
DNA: TGTGCCAGCAGCCGAGGACAGGGAAACTATGGCTACACCTTC
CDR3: CASSRGQGNYGYTF

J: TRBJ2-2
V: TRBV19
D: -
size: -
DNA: TGTGCCAGTAGTTACCCGGGACACCTTACCGGGGAGCTGTTTTTT
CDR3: CASSYPGHLTGELFF

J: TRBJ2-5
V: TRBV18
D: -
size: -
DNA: TGTGCCAGCTCACTGCTCCAAGAGACCCAGTACTTC
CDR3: CASSLLQETQYF

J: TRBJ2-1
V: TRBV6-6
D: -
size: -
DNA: TGTGCCAGCAGAAACCCTGGGCCGGAGTTCTTC
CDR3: CASRNPGPEFF

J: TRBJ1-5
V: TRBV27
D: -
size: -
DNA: TGTGCCAGCAGTTTAAGCTATAGCAATCAGCCCCAGCATTTT
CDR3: CASSLSYSNQPQHF

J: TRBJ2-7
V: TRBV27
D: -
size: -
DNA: TGTGCCAGCAGTTTGATAGGGAGCTCCTACGAGCAGTACTTC
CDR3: CASSLIGSSYEQYF